Detailed here is one T cell receptor beta chain. As yet, its antigen is unknown. Looked up from germline, CDR1 is SQVTM and CDR2 is ANQGSEA. The CDR3 extends over 14 amino acids. After removal of 6 bases from V and 7 bases from J, the junction contained 9 bases not matched to a gene. These data belong to a study of cytomegalovirus exposure and HLA in healthy donors. Regarding the study as a whole: Overall, some 160 TCR beta chains were annotated as cytomegalovirus-associated. Owing to their indistinguishability, certain V segments, notably TRBV6-2 and TRBV6-3, were excluded.

PCR involved 60 Vbeta and 13 Jbeta primers. Produced via immunoSEQ multiplex PCR; TCRdb's table is partial and in-frame only. This sample's table has approximately 110,000 clones. This clonotype originated in a man younger than 35 in good health and CMV-seronegative. J is TRBJ1-2 and V is TRBV29-1; 12 nucleotides align to TRBD1. The sequencing input was PBMCs. As DNA, the CDR3 is TGCAGCGTCCTGTGGGGACAGGGGGCCTTTGGCTACACCTTC. Translation gives CSVLWGQGAFGYTF.